These 14 T cell receptor beta chains were all obtained from the same sample, sequenced in a study of identifying expanded T cells in peripheral blood. Method: immunoSEQ multiplex PCR; TCRdb's copy keeps in-frame clones and lacks some. The sample gives 100,000 to 150,000 clones, around 88% of which show up once; around 8.2% is in the top ten. Sequenced sample: blood. These receptors were collected from a person aged 18-69 years in good health.

In DNA, the CDR3 is TGTGCCAGTAGGGACAGCCCTTCAGGGCCCCAGCATTTT. It codes for CASRDSPSGPQHF. The chain joins TRBV19 to TRBJ1-5; TRBD1 might be the D (6 bases). Germline lookup yields CDR1 LNHDA and CDR2 SQIVND (reference sequence). Trimming stripped 6 bases from V and 9 bases from J, with 15 bases between. The CDR3 has 13 amino acids.

This chain connects TRBV28 to TRBJ2-1; 11 bases are shared with TRBD2. The V gene end was trimmed by 8 bases and the J gene end by 8 bases; junction bases not matched to a gene: 11. The CDR3 is 15 residues long. CDR1 and CDR2 (germline): MDHEN, SYDVKM. The CDR3 DNA follows: TGTGCCAGCCTACCTCTGACTAGCGGGACCGATGAGCAGTTCTTC. It yields the protein CASLPLTSGTDEQFF.

V and J are TRBV6-5 and TRBJ2-7, with D perhaps TRBD1 (7 bases). This CDR3 comprises 14 residues. V shed 0 bases and J shed 6 bases, with 12 bases lying between them. CDR1 MNHEY and CDR2 SVGAGI come from the germline V gene. In nucleotides, the CDR3 is TGTGCCAGCAGTTACTCGCACAGGGGAGGCGAGCAGTACTTC. Residues: CASSYSHRGGEQYF.

The rearrangement links TRBV6-5 to TRBJ2-7, with 8 bases aligning to TRBD2. The ends lost 2 bases at V and 4 bases at J; junction bases unmatched: 10. This CDR3 contains 16 residues. Germline CDR1 MNHEY, CDR2 SVGAGI. In DNA, the CDR3 is TGTGCCAGCAGTTACAGCGGGGGTGCGGTCGGTTACGAGCAGTACTTC. Translated: CASSYSGGAVGYEQYF.

The chain uses TRBV19 and TRBJ2-1; D perhaps matches TRBD1 (5 bases). V dropped 4 bases and J dropped 2 bases, with 15 bases sitting between them. The CDR3 extends over 16 amino acids. Germline lookup yields CDR1 LNHDA and CDR2 SQIVND (reference sequence). The CDR3 DNA follows: TGTGCCAGTAGTACTGACGGGCAGGGCCCCTACAATGAGCAGTTCTTC. Translating it yields CASSTDGQGPYNEQFF.

The chain carries TRBV25-1 and TRBJ2-3; possibly TRBD1 for D (5 bases). The germline V gene encodes CDR1 MGHDK and CDR2 SYGVNS. CDR3 size: 14 residues. With 3 bases removed from V and 0 bases from J, the gap between germline ends came to 7 bases. The DNA for the CDR3 is TGTGCCAGCAGTGATGGGGCTAGCACAGATACGCAGTATTTT. It encodes CASSDGASTDTQYF.

The V call is TRBV11-3, the J call TRBJ2-1; perhaps TRBD1 as D (6 bases). V lost 3 bases and J 2 bases, leaving 8 bases between the germline ends. Germline V lookup: CDR1 SGHNT, CDR2 YENEEA. The CDR3 consists of 14 residues. The DNA of the CDR3 is TGTGCCAGCAGCTTCGGACAGCCCTACAATGAGCAGTTCTTC. Amino acid sequence: CASSFGQPYNEQFF.

This chain uses TRBV29-1 with TRBJ1-3; D uncertain. Germline V gene sequence: CDR1 SQVTM, CDR2 ANQGSEA. The CDR3 contains 13 residues. Trimming stripped 2 bases from V and 2 bases from J, with 7 bases between. The DNA for the CDR3 is TGCAGCGTTGAACGGGGTACTGGAAACACCATATATTTT. Translated, it gives CSVERGTGNTIYF.

This chain joins TRBV25-1 and TRBJ2-3; TRBD2 matches 15 bases. CDR3 length: 17 residues. V shed 6 bases and J 6 bases; nucleotides not matched to a gene: 10. CDR1 and CDR2 from the germline V gene are MGHDK and SYGVNS. The chain's CDR3 is CASRNWTSGGAWDTQYF. The CDR3 DNA follows: TGTGCCAGCAGGAATTGGACTAGCGGGGGGGCGTGGGATACGCAGTATTTT.

The chain recombines TRBV7-3 with TRBJ2-3, with D maybe TRBD1 (6 bases). CDR3 length equals 13 residues. Germline V gives CDR1 SGHTA, CDR2 FQGTGA. Between the trimmed V and J ends, which lost 2 bases and 3 bases, there was a span of 6 bases. This chain's CDR3 is CASSLGQTDTQYF. The CDR3 DNA sequence: TGTGCCAGCAGCTTAGGACAGACAGATACGCAGTATTTT.

The V and J genes are TRBV7-8 and TRBJ2-2; D unresolved. Germline values: CDR1 SGHVS, CDR2 FQNEAQ. The V end was cut by 3 bases, the J end by 5 bases, with 1 base between. The CDR3 contains 11 residues. The CDR3 here is CASSFTGELFF. The CDR3 DNA reads TGTGCCAGCAGCTTTACCGGGGAGCTGTTTTTT.

V usage is TRBV7-3 and J usage is TRBJ2-3, with 7 bases that match TRBD2. V lost 6 bases, J lost 4 bases, and 13 bases stayed unmatched. Germline CDR1 and CDR2: SGHTA and FQGTGA. The CDR3 is 16 residues long. In DNA form, the CDR3 reads TGTGCCAGCAGACTAGCGCACGGTAACGCACCAGATACGCAGTATTTT. This sequence encodes CASRLAHGNAPDTQYF.

This chain uses TRBV19 with TRBJ2-5; D possibly corresponds to TRBD1 (5 bases). Germline values: CDR1 LNHDA, CDR2 SQIVND (reference sequence). Trimming took 4 bases from V and 5 from J, leaving 11 bases between them. The length of the CDR3 is 13 residues. DNA of the CDR3: TGTGCCAGTAGTAGATCCAGGGATGAGACCCAGTACTTC. Translated, it gives CASSRSRDETQYF.

This clone has only a few counts. The chain combines TRBV19 with TRBJ2-7; 7 nucleotides align to TRBD2. Germline lookup yields CDR1 LNHDA and CDR2 SQIVND (reference sequence). This CDR3 region has 14 residues. V lost 3 bases to trimming and J lost 6 bases; unmatched junction nucleotides: 8. The CDR3 DNA follows: TGTGCCAGTAGTATTATCGGCAGGGAGGGCGAGCAGTACTTC. Protein product: CASSIIGREGEQYF.